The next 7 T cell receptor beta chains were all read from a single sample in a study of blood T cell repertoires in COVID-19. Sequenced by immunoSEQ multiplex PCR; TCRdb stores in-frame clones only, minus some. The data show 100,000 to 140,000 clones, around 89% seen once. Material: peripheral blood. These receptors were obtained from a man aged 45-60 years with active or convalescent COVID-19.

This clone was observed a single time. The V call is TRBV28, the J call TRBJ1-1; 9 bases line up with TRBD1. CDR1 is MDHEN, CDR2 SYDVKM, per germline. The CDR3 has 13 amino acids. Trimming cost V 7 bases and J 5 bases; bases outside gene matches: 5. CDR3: CASTIDRGTEAFF. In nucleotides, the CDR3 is TGTGCCAGCACTATCGACAGGGGGACTGAAGCTTTCTTT. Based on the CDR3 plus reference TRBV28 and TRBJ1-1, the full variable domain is DVKVTQSSRYLVKRTGEKVFLECVQDMDHENMFWYRQDPGLGLRLIYFSYDVKMKEKGDIPEGYSVSREKKERFSLILESASTNQTSMYLCASTIDRGTEAFFGQGTRLTVV.

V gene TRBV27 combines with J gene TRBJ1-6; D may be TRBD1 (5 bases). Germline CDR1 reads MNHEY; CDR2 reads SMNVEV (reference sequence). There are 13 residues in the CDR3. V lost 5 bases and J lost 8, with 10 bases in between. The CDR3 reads CASSPSGDSPLHF. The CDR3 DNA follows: TGTGCCAGCAGTCCTTCGGGGGATTCACCCCTCCACTTT.

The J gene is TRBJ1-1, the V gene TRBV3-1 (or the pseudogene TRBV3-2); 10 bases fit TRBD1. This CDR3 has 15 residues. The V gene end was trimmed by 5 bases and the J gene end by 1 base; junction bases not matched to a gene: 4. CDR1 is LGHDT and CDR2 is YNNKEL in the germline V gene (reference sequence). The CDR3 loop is CASSYRDRGNTEAFF. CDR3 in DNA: TGTGCCAGCAGCTACCGGGACAGGGGGAACACTGAAGCTTTCTTT.

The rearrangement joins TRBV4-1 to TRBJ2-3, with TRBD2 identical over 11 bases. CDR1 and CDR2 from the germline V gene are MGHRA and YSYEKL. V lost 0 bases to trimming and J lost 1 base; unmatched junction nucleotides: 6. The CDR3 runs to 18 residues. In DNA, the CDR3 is TGCGCCAGCAGCCAAGAAGAACTAGCGGGAGTGGGCACAGATACGCAGTATTTT. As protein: CASSQEELAGVGTDTQYF.

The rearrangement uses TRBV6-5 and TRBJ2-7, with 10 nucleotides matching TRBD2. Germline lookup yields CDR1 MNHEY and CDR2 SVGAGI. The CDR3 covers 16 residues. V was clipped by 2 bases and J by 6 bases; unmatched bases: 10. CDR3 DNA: TGTGCCAGCAGTTACCGGGCTAGCGGGAGAGTAGTCGAGCAGTACTTC. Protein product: CASSYRASGRVVEQYF.

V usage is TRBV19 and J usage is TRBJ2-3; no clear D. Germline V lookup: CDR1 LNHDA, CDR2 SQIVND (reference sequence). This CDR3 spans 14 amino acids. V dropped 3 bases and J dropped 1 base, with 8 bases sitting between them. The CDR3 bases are TGTGCCAGTAGTATCCTCCCGGGCACAGATACGCAGTATTTT. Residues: CASSILPGTDTQYF.

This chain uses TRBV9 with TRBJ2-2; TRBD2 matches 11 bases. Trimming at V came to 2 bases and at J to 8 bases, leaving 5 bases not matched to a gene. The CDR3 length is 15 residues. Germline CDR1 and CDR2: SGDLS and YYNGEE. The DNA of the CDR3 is TGTGCCAGCAGCGTCCTACTAGCGGGAGAGGGGGAGCTGTTTTTT. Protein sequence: CASSVLLAGEGELFF. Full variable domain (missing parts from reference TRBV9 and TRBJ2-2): DSGVTQTPKHLITATGQRVTLRCSPRSGDLSVYWYQQSLDQGLQFLIQYYNGEERAKGNILERFSAQQFPDLHSELNLSSLELGDSALYFCASSVLLAGEGELFFGEGSRLTVL.